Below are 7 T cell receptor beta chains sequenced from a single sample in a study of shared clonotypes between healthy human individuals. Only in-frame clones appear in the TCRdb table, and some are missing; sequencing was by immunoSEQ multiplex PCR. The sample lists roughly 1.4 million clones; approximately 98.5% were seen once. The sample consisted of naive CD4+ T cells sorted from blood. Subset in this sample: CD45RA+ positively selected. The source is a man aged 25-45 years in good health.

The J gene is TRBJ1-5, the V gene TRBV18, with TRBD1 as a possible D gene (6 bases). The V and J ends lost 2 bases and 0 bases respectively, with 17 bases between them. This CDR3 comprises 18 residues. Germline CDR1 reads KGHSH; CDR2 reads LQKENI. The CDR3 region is CASSPNPATGNSNQPQHF. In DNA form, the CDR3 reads TGTGCCAGCTCACCAAATCCGGCCACAGGGAATAGCAATCAGCCCCAGCATTTT.

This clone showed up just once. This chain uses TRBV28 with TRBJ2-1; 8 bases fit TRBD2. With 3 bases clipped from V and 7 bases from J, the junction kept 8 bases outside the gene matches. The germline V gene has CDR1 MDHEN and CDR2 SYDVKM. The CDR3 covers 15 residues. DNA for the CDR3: TGTGCCAGCAGTTTTCCGGGAGGGCTTGGTAATGAGCAGTTCTTC. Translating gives CASSFPGGLGNEQFF. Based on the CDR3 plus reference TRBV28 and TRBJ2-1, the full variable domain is DVKVTQSSRYLVKRTGEKVFLECVQDMDHENMFWYRQDPGLGLRLIYFSYDVKMKEKGDIPEGYSVSREKKERFSLILESASTNQTSMYLCASSFPGGLGNEQFFGPGTRLTVL.

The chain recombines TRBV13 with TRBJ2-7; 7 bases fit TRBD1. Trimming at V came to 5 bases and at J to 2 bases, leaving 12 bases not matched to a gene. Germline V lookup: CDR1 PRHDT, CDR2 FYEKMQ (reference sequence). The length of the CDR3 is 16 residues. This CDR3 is CASSRKQGDSAYEQYF. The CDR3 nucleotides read TGTGCCAGCAGCCGGAAGCAGGGGGACAGTGCCTACGAGCAGTACTTC.

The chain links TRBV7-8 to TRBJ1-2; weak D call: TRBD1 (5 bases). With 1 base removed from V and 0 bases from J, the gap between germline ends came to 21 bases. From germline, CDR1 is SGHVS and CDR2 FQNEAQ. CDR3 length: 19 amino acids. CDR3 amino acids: CASSLGLREAGKANYGYTF. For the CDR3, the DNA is TGTGCCAGCAGCTTAGGCCTCCGGGAGGCAGGGAAGGCTAACTATGGCTACACCTTC.

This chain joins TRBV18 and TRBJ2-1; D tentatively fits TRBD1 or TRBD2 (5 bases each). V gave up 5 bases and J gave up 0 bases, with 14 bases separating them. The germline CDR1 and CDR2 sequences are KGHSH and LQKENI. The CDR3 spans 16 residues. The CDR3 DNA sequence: TGTGCCAGCTCATTCCGCCCAGGGAGCTCCTACAATGAGCAGTTCTTC. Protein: CASSFRPGSSYNEQFF.

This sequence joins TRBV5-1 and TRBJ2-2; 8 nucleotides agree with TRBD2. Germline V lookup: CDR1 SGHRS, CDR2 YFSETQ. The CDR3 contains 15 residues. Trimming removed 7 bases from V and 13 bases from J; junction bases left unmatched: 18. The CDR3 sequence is CASSETSATLGRLFF. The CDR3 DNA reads TGCGCCAGCTCGGAGACTAGCGCCACCCTAGGTCGGCTGTTTTTT.

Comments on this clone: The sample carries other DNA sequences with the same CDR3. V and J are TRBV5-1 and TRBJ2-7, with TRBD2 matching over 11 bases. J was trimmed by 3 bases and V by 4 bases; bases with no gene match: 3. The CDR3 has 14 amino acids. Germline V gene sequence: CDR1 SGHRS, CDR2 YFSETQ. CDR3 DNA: TGCGCCAGCAGCAGGGGACTAGCGGTCTACGAGCAGTACTTC. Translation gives CASSRGLAVYEQYF. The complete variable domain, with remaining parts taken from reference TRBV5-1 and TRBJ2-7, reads KAGVTQTPRYLIKTRGQQVTLSCSPISGHRSVSWYQQTPGQGLQFLFEYFSETQRNKGNFPGRFSGRQFSNSRSEMNVSTLELGDSALYLCASSRGLAVYEQYFGPGTRLTVT.